This is a list of T cell receptor beta chains from one sample in a study of cytomegalovirus exposure and HLA in healthy donors. Using immunoSEQ multiplex PCR, the repertoire was profiled, and TCRdb retains in-frame clones only, with some absent. The repertoire holds more than 150,000 clones, 87% seen once, with roughly 0.23% in the top ten. The sequenced sample consisted of PBMCs. The receptors come from a girl under three years old in good health and CMV-seronegative. The CDR3 runs from the conserved cysteine through the conserved F or W. D genes are given only for firm matches. Clone sizes are given selectively: once, few, many, or a class where the clone is expanded.

V	size	D	length	J	DNA	CDR3
TRBV4-3	few	NA	15	TRBJ1-2	TGCGCCAGCAGCCTAGGGGCTCTCCCTAACTATGGCTACACCTTC	CASSLGALPNYGYTF
TRBV6-5	once	TRBD1	13	TRBJ2-1	TGTGCCAGCAGTCAGACAGGGAACAATGAGCAGTTCTTC	CASSQTGNNEQFF
TRBV13	NA	TRBD1	14	TRBJ1-6	TGTGCCAGCAGCTCTACCAGGGGGATCTCACCCCTCCACTTT	CASSSTRGISPLHF
TRBV4-2	NA	NA	16	TRBJ2-3	TGTGCCAGCAGCCAAGCAAAGACAGGTTTGTCAGATACGCAGTATTTT	CASSQAKTGLSDTQYF
TRBV6-1	NA	TRBD2	16	TRBJ2-7	TGTGCCAGCAGTGAAACTAGCGGGAGCTTTGTGGATGGGCAGTACTTC	CASSETSGSFVDGQYF
TRBV25-1	few	TRBD1	15	TRBJ1-5	TGTGCCAGCAGTGACGGGGACAGGGGGGCCCAGCCCCAGCATTTT	CASSDGDRGAQPQHF
TRBV6-4	NA	TRBD2	14	TRBJ2-1	TGTGCCAGCAGTGTTATAGGCGGGAGCAATGAGCAGTTCTTC	CASSVIGGSNEQFF
TRBV6-5	NA	NA	13	TRBJ2-7	TGTGCCAGCAGCGACAGGCCTACCTACGAGCAGTACTTC	CASSDRPTYEQYF
TRBV5-4	NA	TRBD1	15	TRBJ2-2	TGTGCCAGCAGCGCCGACAGGGGCCCGACCGGGGAGCTGTTTTTT	CASSADRGPTGELFF
TRBV5-4	NA	NA	13	TRBJ2-7	TGTGCCAGCAGCTTGGGTAGTAAGTACGAGCAGTACTTC	CASSLGSKYEQYF
TRBV4-2	NA	NA	13	TRBJ2-7	TGTGCCAGCAGCCAAGAATCAGGTGACGAGCAGTACTTC	CASSQESGDEQYF
TRBV19	NA	NA	15	TRBJ2-7	TGTGCCAGTAGTACTTCCGGCAGGGCGATTTCCGAGCAGTACTTC	CASSTSGRAISEQYF
TRBV6-6	NA	NA	15	TRBJ1-4	TGTGCCAGCAGTTACTCGCTAGGGGGGGGTGAAAAACTGTTTTTT	CASSYSLGGGEKLFF
TRBV5-6	NA	TRBD1	13	TRBJ1-1	TGTGCCAGCAGCTGGACAGGGACCACTGAAGCTTTCTTT	CASSWTGTTEAFF
TRBV11-1	NA	TRBD2	17	TRBJ2-5	TGTGCCAGCAGCTTCCCCGGGGGTATAGCGGGGCAAGAGACCCAGTACTTC	CASSFPGGIAGQETQYF
TRBV9	NA	NA	11	TRBJ1-1	TGTGCCAGCAGCGTAGTAACTGAAGCTTTCTTT	CASSVVTEAFF
TRBV7-6	NA	TRBD1	16	TRBJ2-1	TGTGCCAGCAGCTCCCTATTTAAGGGACAGGCAAATGAGCAGTTCTTC	CASSSLFKGQANEQFF
TRBV7-2	NA	NA	16	TRBJ1-3	TGTGCCAGCAGCTTACACGACCCGGCGGTTCGGAACACCATATATTTT	CASSLHDPAVRNTIYF
TRBV25-1	few	NA	14	TRBJ1-1	TGTGCCAGCCGAGTGCAGGGCCTGAACACTGAAGCTTTCTTT	CASRVQGLNTEAFF
TRBV18	NA	TRBD1	13	TRBJ2-4	TGTGCCAGCTCACCACTTGACAGGGACATTCAGTACTTC	CASSPLDRDIQYF
TRBV7-8	NA	NA	17	TRBJ1-2	TGTGCCAGCAGCTTACGAACGCCACGGACAGATCTCTATGGCTACACCTTC	CASSLRTPRTDLYGYTF
TRBV7-8	once	NA	15	TRBJ2-7	TGTGCCAGCAGCTCAGCAACAGGGAAGTCCTACGAGCAGTACTTC	CASSSATGKSYEQYF
TRBV5-1	few	TRBD1	15	TRBJ2-7	TGCGCCAGCAGCTTGGCCGGCCAGGGGGCGGGCGAGCAGTACTTC	CASSLAGQGAGEQYF
TRBV5-1	NA	NA	15	TRBJ2-5	TGCGCCAGCAGCTTGGCCGACGGCGGGATAGAGACCCAGTACTTC	CASSLADGGIETQYF
TRBV7-2	once	NA	14	TRBJ2-4	TGTGCCAGCAGCTTTACGGACAGCAAAAACATTCAGTACTTC	CASSFTDSKNIQYF
TRBV30	NA	TRBD1	16	TRBJ1-5	TGTGCCTGGAGTGGTGGACAGGGTTTCCGCAATCAGCCCCAGCATTTT	CAWSGGQGFRNQPQHF
TRBV4-1	NA	NA	16	TRBJ1-2	TGCGCCAGCAGCCAAGATGGGGTCAGGGAGGTTCGGGGCTACACCTTC	CASSQDGVREVRGYTF
TRBV5-1	NA	NA	16	TRBJ2-3	TGCGCCAGCAGCTTGGATCTAGCAGGGGGGACAGATACGCAGTATTTT	CASSLDLAGGTDTQYF
TRBV29-1	once	NA	11	TRBJ2-4	TGCAGCGCTAAGAAGAAAAACATTCAGTACTTC	CSAKKKNIQYF
TRBV15	NA	TRBD1	14	TRBJ1-2	TGTGCCACCAGCAACACAACAGGGGTTGATCGCTACACCTTC	CATSNTTGVDRYTF
TRBV25-1	NA	NA	13	TRBJ1-2	TGTGCCAGCAGTCCCCCGAGGGTACATGGCTACACCTTC	CASSPPRVHGYTF
TRBV5-1	once	TRBD1	16	TRBJ1-2	TGCGCCAGCAGCTTGGGACAGGGGCGAATTAACTATGGCTACACCTTC	CASSLGQGRINYGYTF
TRBV5-5	NA	NA	15	TRBJ1-2	TGTGCCAGCAGCTTGGATACTTTATTAAACTATGGCTACACCTTC	CASSLDTLLNYGYTF
TRBV6-5	NA	NA	15	TRBJ2-7	TGTGCCAGCAGTTGGAGATGGCTCACTAACTACGAGCAGTACTTC	CASSWRWLTNYEQYF
TRBV4-1	NA	TRBD2	15	TRBJ2-7	TGCGCCAGCAGCCGGACGACTAGACTAGCGGGCGAGCAGTACTTC	CASSRTTRLAGEQYF